Listed here are 8 T cell receptor beta chains from one sample, sequenced in a study of cytomegalovirus exposure and HLA in healthy donors. The method was immunoSEQ multiplex PCR; TCRdb's version includes in-frame clones alone and lacks a portion of them. The data hold more than 95,000 clones, with around 88% observed a single time. Sequencing was performed on PBMCs. The receptor source for this set is a man aged 18 to 29 in good health and CMV-seronegative.

The CDR3 region is CASSLGAQGTDTQYF. The CDR3 DNA reads TGTGCCAGCAGCTTAGGGGCTCAGGGCACAGATACGCAGTATTTT. The genes are TRBV7-9 and TRBJ2-3, with no clear D. CDR3 size: 15 residues. With 1 base removed from V and 1 base from J, the gap between germline ends came to 9 bases. Germline V gives CDR1 SEHNR, CDR2 FQNEAQ (reference sequence).

V usage is TRBV11-2 and J usage is TRBJ1-1; no definite D call. V shed 4 bases and J shed 0 bases, with 15 bases lying between them. The CDR3 sequence is 16 residues long. Germline values: CDR1 SGHAT, CDR2 FQNNGV. In DNA, the CDR3 is TGTGCCAGCAGCTCCATTTTCCAGTATATGAACACTGAAGCTTTCTTT. Translation: CASSSIFQYMNTEAFF. The full variable domain, its missing parts supplied by reference TRBV11-2 and TRBJ1-1, is EAGVAQSPRYKIIEKRQSVAFWCNPISGHATLYWYQQILGQGPKLLIQFQNNGVVDDSQLPKDRFSAERLKGVDSTLKIQPAKLEDSAVYLCASSSIFQYMNTEAFFGQGTRLTVV.

The chain joins TRBV18 to TRBJ1-1, with TRBD1 matching over 9 bases. The CDR3 is 15 amino acids. Germline CDR1 KGHSH, CDR2 LQKENI. V shed 3 bases and J 8 bases; nucleotides not matched to a gene: 10. The CDR3 coding sequence is TGTGCCAGCTCACCCCTTTCGGGACAGGGCGTGGAAGCTTTCTTT. This sequence encodes CASSPLSGQGVEAFF. The full variable domain, rest sourced from reference TRBV18 and TRBJ1-1, is NAGVMQNPRHLVRRRGQEARLRCSPMKGHSHVYWYRQLPEEGLKFMVYLQKENIIDESGMPKERFSAEFPKEGPSILRIQQVVRGDSAAYFCASSPLSGQGVEAFFGQGTRLTVV.

The V and J genes are TRBV13 and TRBJ2-3; TRBD2 aligns across 13 bases. The germline gives CDR1 PRHDT, CDR2 FYEKMQ (reference sequence). V was clipped by 5 bases and J by 10 bases; unmatched bases: 12. The CDR3 is 16 residues long. The CDR3 protein is CASSRPTSGGAFPQYF. As DNA, the CDR3 is TGTGCCAGCAGCCGACCAACTAGCGGGGGGGCTTTTCCGCAGTATTTT.

The rearrangement joins TRBV7-9 to TRBJ2-5; D uncertain. This CDR3 has 14 amino acids. V dropped 5 bases and J dropped 5 bases, with 15 bases sitting between them. Germline CDR1 is SEHNR and CDR2 is FQNEAQ (reference sequence). CDR3 bases: TGTGCCAGCAGCCTCCCGTGTTGTATCGAGACCCAGTACTTC. Amino acids: CASSLPCCIETQYF.

This clone has just a few counts. The chain couples TRBV10-3 to TRBJ1-1; unclear D gene. With 6 bases removed from V and 1 base from J, the gap between germline ends came to 9 bases. This CDR3 comprises 13 residues. CDR1 is ENHRY and CDR2 is SYGVKD in the germline V gene. The CDR3 DNA reads TGTGCCATCAGGAGGGATCAGAACACTGAAGCTTTCTTT. This encodes CAIRRDQNTEAFF.

The chain recombines TRBV11-3 with TRBJ2-2; a possible D gene is TRBD1 (5 bases). V shed 7 bases and J shed 7 bases, with 16 bases lying between them. The CDR3 consists of 14 residues. Germline assignment: CDR1 SGHNT and CDR2 YENEEA. The CDR3 nucleotides read TGTGCCAGCACGGACCCTACAGGCCGCGGGGAGCTGTTTTTT. Its protein is CASTDPTGRGELFF.

The rearrangement links TRBV28 to TRBJ2-1; 7 bases are shared with TRBD1. The CDR3 consists of 14 residues. From germline, CDR1 is MDHEN and CDR2 SYDVKM. With V trimmed by 6 bases and J by 3 bases, 5 bases remained unmatched. The CDR3 is CASSQGQRYNEQFF. In DNA form, the CDR3 reads TGTGCCAGCAGCCAGGGACAGCGCTACAATGAGCAGTTCTTC. The full variable domain, completed using reference TRBV28 and TRBJ2-1, is DVKVTQSSRYLVKRTGEKVFLECVQDMDHENMFWYRQDPGLGLRLIYFSYDVKMKEKGDIPEGYSVSREKKERFSLILESASTNQTSMYLCASSQGQRYNEQFFGPGTRLTVL.